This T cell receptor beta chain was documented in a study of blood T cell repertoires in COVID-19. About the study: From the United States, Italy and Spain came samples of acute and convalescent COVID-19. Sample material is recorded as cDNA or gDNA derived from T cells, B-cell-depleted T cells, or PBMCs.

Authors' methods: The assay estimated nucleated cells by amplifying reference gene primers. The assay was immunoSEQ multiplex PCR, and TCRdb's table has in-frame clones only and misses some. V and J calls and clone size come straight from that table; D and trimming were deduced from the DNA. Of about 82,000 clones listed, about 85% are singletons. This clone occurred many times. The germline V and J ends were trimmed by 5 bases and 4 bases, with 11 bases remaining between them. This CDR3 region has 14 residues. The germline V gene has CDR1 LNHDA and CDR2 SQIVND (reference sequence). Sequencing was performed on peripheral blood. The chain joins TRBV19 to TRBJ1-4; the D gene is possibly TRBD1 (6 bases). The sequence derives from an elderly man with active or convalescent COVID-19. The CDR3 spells CASSSDSYNEKLFF. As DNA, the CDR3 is TGTGCCAGTAGTTCGGACAGTTATAATGAAAAACTGTTTTTT.